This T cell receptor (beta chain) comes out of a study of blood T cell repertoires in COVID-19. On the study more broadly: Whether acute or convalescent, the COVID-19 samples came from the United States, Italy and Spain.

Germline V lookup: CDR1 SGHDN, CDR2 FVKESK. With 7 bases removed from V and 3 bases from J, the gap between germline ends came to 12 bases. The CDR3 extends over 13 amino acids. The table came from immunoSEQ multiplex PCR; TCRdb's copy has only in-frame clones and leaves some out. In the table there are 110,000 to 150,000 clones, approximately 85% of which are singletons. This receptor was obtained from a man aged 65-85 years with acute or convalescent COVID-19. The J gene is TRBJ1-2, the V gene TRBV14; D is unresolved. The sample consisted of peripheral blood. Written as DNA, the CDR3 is TGTGCCAGCACAATGGCCATTCACTATGGCTACACCTTC. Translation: CASTMAIHYGYTF.